Below, 10 T cell receptor beta chains from the same sample are listed, as sequenced in a study of identical twins. One entry per CDR3 protein results from TCRdb running MiXCR on the 5' RACE reads. The sample has 1,800,000 or so distinct CDR3 sequences; 25% to 35% are singletons. Sequenced material: cord blood. Receptors were obtained from a newborn girl in good health.

This clonotype came up a few times. The chain joins TRBV20-1 to TRBJ2-3; D ambiguous. This CDR3 spans 13 amino acids. In germline, CDR1 is DFQATT, CDR2 SNEGSKA (reference sequence). V lost 5 bases, J lost 12 bases, and 21 bases lay in between. Written as DNA, the CDR3 is TGCAGTGCTTCGGTGATAGCAACCCCTCTTCAGTATTTT. This gives the protein CSASVIATPLQYF.

This chain uses TRBV20-1 with TRBJ2-7; the match to TRBD1 covers 8 bases. Trimming took 2 bases from V and 2 from J; bases not matched to a gene: 8. CDR3 length: 15 amino acids. The germline CDR1 and CDR2 sequences are DFQATT and SNEGSKA (reference sequence). CDR3 protein: CSARRPGQAPYEQYF. The CDR3 region has the DNA TGCAGTGCTAGACGACCGGGACAGGCTCCCTACGAGCAGTACTTC.

J is TRBJ2-1 and V is TRBV6-5, with D possibly being TRBD2 (6 bases). The end of the DNA is better explained by TRBJ2-7, so the J call may be wrong. CDR1 and CDR2 (germline): MNHEY, SVGAGI. This CDR3 has 15 residues. The CDR3 region is CASSYSWRRDYEQYF. The CDR3 coding sequence is TGTGCCAGCAGTTACTCGTGGCGGCGGGACTACGAGCAGTACTTC.

In DNA, the CDR3 is TGTGCCACCAGTACTGGGACTAGGGCCAATGAGCAGTTCTTC. It specifies CATSTGTRANEQFF. V and J are TRBV24-1 and TRBJ2-1, with 8 positions matching TRBD2. The CDR3 has 14 amino acids. V shed 6 bases and J 6 bases; nucleotides not matched to a gene: 6. Germline CDR1 KGHDR, CDR2 SFDVKD.

The chain couples TRBV10-3 to TRBJ1-4; D ambiguous. With 3 bases removed from V and 3 bases from J, the gap between germline ends came to 14 bases. Germline CDR1 reads ENHRY; CDR2 reads SYGVKD. This CDR3 has 16 amino acids. CDR3 region: CAISDHPPQPNEKLFF. CDR3 coding DNA: TGTGCCATCAGTGATCACCCTCCCCAGCCTAATGAAAAACTGTTTTTT.

This clonotype was counted a few times. The gene calls are TRBV18 and TRBJ1-4, with D unresolved. CDR1 is KGHSH, CDR2 LQKENI, per germline. V was pared by 2 bases and J by 8 bases, with 9 bases between. The CDR3 totals 13 residues. DNA for the CDR3: TGTGCCAGCTCACCATCGGGGTTGGAAAAACTGTTTTTT. It yields the protein CASSPSGLEKLFF.

The chain recombines TRBV13 with TRBJ1-2, with D possibly TRBD1 on 5 matching bases. This CDR3 region has 16 residues. V lost 2 bases and J 0 bases, leaving 13 bases between the germline ends. Germline V gene sequence: CDR1 PRHDT, CDR2 FYEKMQ (reference sequence). The CDR3, as DNA: TGTGCCAGCAGCTTAAGTCAGGGTCTAGCTAACTATGGCTACACCTTC. Protein: CASSLSQGLANYGYTF.

The chain carries TRBV30 and TRBJ1-1; maybe TRBD1 (5 bases). This CDR3 region has 17 residues. V was cut by 1 base and J by 0 bases, with 18 bases left in between. Germline V CDR1 and CDR2: GTSNPN, SVGIG (reference sequence). The CDR3 spells CAWSAWIRDPMNTEAFF. CDR3 nucleotide sequence: TGTGCCTGGAGTGCCTGGATAAGGGACCCTATGAACACTGAAGCTTTCTTT.

V usage is TRBV7-8 and J usage is TRBJ1-2; D might be TRBD1 (6 bases). Germline V gives CDR1 SGHVS, CDR2 FQNEAQ. The CDR3 length is 14 residues. V was trimmed by 0 bases and J by 5 bases, leaving 10 bases between them. CDR3 sequence reads: CASSLAPGVYGYTF. CDR3 DNA: TGTGCCAGCAGCTTAGCACCAGGGGTGTATGGCTACACCTTC.

The genes are TRBV27 and TRBJ2-1; D uncertain. Trimming took 1 base from V and 5 from J, leaving 9 bases between them. CDR3 length: 14 amino acids. Germline V lookup: CDR1 MNHEY, CDR2 SMNVEV (reference sequence). CDR3 nucleotide sequence: TGTGCCAGCAGTTTATATGAACTCCACAATGAGCAGTTCTTC. Its translation is CASSLYELHNEQFF.